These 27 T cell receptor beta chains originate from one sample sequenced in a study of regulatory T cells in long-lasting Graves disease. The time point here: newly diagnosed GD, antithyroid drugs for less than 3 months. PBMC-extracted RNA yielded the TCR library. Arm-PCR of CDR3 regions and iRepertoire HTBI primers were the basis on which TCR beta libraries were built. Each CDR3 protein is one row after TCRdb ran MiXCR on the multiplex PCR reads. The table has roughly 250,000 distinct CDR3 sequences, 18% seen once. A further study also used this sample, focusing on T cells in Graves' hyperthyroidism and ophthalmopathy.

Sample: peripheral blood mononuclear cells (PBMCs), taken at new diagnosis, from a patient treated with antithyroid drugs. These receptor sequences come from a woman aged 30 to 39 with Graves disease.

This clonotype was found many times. The CDR3 DNA reads as TGCAGTGCTAGAGCTCGCGGAGGGGTGGGTGGCTACACCTTC. Its protein is CSARARGGVGGYTF. This chain joins TRBV20-1 and TRBJ1-2, with a weak D call TRBD1 (5 bases). V was trimmed by 1 base and J by 7 bases, leaving 16 bases between them. CDR1 and CDR2 from the germline V gene are DFQATT and SNEGSKA (reference sequence). CDR3 length: 14 residues.

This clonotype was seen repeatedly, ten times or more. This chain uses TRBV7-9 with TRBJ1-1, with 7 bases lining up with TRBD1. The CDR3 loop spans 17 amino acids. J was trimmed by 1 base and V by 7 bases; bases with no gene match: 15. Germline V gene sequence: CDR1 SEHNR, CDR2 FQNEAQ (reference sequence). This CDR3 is CASNTTGYGRGNTEAFF. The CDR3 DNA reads TGTGCCAGCAACACGACAGGGTATGGTCGGGGGAACACTGAAGCTTTCTTT.

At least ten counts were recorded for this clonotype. Here the CDR3 DNA reads TGCAGTGCTAGATCGGGACAGGGGTTCTCTGAAGCTTTCTTT. Amino acid sequence: CSARSGQGFSEAFF. The rearrangement links TRBV20-1 to TRBJ1-1; 10 positions agree with TRBD1. The CDR3 loop spans 14 amino acids. Germline loops: CDR1 DFQATT, CDR2 SNEGSKA (reference sequence). The ends lost 2 bases at V and 6 bases at J; junction bases unmatched: 6.

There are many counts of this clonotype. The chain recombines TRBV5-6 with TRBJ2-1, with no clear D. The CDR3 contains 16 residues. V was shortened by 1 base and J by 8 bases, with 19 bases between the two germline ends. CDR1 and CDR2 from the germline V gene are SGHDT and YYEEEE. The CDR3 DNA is TGTGCCAGCAGCTTGAACGGTGGCAAAGGTTGGGATGAGCAGTTCTTC. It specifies CASSLNGGKGWDEQFF.

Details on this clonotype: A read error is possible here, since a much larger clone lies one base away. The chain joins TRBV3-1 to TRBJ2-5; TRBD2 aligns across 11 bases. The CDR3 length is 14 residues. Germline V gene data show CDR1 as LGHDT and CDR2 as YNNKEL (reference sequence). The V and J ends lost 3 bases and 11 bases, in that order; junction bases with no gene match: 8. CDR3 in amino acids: CASSHLAGGNEQYF. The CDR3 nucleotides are TGTGCCAGCAGCCATCTAGCGGGGGGAAATGAGCAGTACTTC.

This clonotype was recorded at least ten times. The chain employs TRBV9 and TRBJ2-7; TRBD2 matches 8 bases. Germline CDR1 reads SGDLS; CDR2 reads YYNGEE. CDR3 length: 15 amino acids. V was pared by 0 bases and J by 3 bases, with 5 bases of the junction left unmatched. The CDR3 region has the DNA TGTGCCAGCAGCGTAGGCAGCGGGGGCCTCTACGAGCAGTACTTC. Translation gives CASSVGSGGLYEQYF.

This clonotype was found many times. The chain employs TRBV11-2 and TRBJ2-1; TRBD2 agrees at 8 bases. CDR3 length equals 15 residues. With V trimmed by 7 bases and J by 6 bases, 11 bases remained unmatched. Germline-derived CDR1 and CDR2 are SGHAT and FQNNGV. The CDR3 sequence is CASTRAGGGFNEQFF. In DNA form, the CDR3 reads TGTGCCAGCACCCGAGCCGGGGGGGGGTTCAATGAGCAGTTCTTC.

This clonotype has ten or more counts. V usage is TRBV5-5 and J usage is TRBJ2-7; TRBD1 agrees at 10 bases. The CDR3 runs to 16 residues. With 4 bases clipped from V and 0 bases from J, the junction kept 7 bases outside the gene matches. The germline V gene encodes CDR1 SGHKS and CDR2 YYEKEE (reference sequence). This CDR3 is CASSPRQGASSYEQYF. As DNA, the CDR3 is TGTGCCAGCAGCCCAAGACAGGGGGCGAGCTCCTACGAGCAGTACTTC.

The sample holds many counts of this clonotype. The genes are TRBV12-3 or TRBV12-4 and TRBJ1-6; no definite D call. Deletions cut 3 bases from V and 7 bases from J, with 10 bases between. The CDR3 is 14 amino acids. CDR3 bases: TGTGCCAGCAGTTTGGTACAGACCAATTCACCCCTCCACTTT. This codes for CASSLVQTNSPLHF.

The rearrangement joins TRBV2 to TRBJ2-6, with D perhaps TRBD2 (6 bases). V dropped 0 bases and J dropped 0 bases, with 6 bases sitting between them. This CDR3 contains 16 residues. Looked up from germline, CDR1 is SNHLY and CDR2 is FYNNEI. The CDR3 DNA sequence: TGTGCCAGCAGTGAAGCCGGGGGCTCTGGGGCCAACGTCCTGACTTTC. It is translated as CASSEAGGSGANVLTF. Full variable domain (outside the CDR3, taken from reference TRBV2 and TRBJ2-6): EPEVTQTPSHQVTQMGQEVILRCVPISNHLYFYWYRQILGQKVEFLVSFYNNEISEKSEIFDDQFSVERPDGSNFTLKIRSTKLEDSAMYFCASSEAGGSGANVLTFGAGSRLTVL.

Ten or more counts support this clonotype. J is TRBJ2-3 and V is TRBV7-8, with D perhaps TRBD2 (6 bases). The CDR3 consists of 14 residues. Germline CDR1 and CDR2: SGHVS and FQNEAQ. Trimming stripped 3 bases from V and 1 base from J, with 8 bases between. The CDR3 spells CASSFGTGTDTQYF. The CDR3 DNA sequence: TGTGCCAGCAGCTTTGGGACTGGCACAGATACGCAGTATTTT.

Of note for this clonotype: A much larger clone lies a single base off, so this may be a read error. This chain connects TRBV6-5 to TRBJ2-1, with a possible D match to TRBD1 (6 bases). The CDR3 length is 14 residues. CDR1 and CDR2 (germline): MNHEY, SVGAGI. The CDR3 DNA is TGTGCCGGCAGTTACCTCCTACAGGGTGGGGAGCAGTTCTTC. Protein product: CAGSYLLQGGEQFF.

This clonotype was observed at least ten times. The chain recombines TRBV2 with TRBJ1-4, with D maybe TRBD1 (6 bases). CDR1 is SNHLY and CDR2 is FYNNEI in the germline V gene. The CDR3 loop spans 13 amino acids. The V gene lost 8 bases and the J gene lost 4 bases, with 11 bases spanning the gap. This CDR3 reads CASSGTFNEKLFF. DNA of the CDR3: TGTGCCAGCTCCGGGACATTTAATGAAAAACTGTTTTTT. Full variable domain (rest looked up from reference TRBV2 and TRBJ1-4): EPEVTQTPSHQVTQMGQEVILRCVPISNHLYFYWYRQILGQKVEFLVSFYNNEISEKSEIFDDQFSVERPDGSNFTLKIRSTKLEDSAMYFCASSGTFNEKLFFGSGTQLSVL.

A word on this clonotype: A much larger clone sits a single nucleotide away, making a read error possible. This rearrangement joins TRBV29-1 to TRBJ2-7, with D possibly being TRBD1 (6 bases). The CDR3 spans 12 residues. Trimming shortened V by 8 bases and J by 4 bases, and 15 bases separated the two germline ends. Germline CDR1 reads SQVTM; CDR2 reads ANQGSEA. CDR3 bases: TGCAGCCCACCGAACAGGGAATACGAGCAGTACTTC. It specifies CSPPNREYEQYF.

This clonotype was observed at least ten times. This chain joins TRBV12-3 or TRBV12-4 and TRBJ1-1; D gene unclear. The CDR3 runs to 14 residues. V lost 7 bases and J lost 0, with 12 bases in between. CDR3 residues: CASTMTGLNTEAFF. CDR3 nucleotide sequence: TGTGCCAGCACTATGACTGGGTTGAACACTGAAGCTTTCTTT.

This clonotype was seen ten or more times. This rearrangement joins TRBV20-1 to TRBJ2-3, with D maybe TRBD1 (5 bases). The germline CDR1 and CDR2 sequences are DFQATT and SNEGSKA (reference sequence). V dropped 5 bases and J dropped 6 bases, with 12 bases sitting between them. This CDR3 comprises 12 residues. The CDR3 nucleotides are TGCAGTGCTGGAACAGGATTCGATACGCAGTATTTT. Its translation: CSAGTGFDTQYF.

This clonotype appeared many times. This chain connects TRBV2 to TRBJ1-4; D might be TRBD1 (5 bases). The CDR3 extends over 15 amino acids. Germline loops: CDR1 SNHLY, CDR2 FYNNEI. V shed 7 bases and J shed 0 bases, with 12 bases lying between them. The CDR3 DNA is TGTGCCAGCACACCACGGGGCGCAACTAATGAAAAACTGTTTTTT. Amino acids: CASTPRGATNEKLFF.

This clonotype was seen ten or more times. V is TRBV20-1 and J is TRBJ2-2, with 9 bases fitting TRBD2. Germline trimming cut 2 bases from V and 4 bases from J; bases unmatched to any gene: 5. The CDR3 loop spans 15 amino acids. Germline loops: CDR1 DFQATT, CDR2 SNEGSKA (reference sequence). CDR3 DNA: TGCAGTGCTAGAAGGACTAGCGTCGGCACCGGGGAGCTGTTTTTT. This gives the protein CSARRTSVGTGELFF.

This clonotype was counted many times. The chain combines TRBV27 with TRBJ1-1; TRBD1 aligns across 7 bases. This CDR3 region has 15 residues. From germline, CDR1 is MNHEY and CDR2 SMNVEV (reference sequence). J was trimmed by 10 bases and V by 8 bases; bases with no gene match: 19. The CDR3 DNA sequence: TGTGCCAGCCGCAGGGGGGGGGATGGACTTCGTATAGCTTTCTTT. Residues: CASRRGGDGLRIAFF.

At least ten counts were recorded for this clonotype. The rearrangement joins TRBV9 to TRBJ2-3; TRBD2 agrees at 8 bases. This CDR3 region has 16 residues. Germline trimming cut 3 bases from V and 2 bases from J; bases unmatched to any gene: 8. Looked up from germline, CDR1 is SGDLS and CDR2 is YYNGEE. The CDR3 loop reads CASSAGLAGTTDTQYF. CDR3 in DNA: TGTGCCAGCAGCGCGGGGTTAGCGGGGACCACAGATACGCAGTATTTT.

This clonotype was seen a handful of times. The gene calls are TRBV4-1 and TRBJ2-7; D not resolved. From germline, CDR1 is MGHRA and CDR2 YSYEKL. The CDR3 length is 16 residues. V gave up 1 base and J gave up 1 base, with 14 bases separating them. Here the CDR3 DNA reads TGCGCCAGCAGCCAAGTGTTTGCAGACATATCCTACGAGCAGTACTTC. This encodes CASSQVFADISYEQYF.

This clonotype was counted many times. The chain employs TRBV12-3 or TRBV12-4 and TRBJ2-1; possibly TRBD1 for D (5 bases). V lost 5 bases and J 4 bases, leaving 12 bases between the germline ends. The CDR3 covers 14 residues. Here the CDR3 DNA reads TGTGCCAGCAGTCCCCGACAGATATACAATGAGCAGTTCTTC. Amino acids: CASSPRQIYNEQFF.

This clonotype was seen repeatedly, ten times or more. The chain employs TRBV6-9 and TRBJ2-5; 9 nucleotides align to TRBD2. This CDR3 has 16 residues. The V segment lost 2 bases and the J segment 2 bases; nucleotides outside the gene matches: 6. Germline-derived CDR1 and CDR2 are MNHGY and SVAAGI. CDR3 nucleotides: TGTGCCAGCAGTTATCCGGCTAGCGGGGCTCAAGAGACCCAGTACTTC. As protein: CASSYPASGAQETQYF.

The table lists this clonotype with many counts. CDR3 nucleotides: TGTGCCAGCAGTTATACAGGGATATCACCCCTCCACTTT. As protein: CASSYTGISPLHF. This chain uses TRBV7-8 with TRBJ1-6; possible D gene TRBD1, 6 bases. CDR1 is SGHVS, CDR2 FQNEAQ, per germline. This CDR3 is built from 13 residues. Trimming shortened V by 6 bases and J by 10 bases, and 13 bases separated the two germline ends.

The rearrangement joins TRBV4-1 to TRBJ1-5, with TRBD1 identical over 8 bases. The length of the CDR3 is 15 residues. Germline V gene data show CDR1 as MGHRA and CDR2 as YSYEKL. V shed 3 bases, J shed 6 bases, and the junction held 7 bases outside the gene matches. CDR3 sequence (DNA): TGCGCCAGCAGCCAGTCAGGGGGCGTGTTTCAGCCCCAGCATTTT. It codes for CASSQSGGVFQPQHF.

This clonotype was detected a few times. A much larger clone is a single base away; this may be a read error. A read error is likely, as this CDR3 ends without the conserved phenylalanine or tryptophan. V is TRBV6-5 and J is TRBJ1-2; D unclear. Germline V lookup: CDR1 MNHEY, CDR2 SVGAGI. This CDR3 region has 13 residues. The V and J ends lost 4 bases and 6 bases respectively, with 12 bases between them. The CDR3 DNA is TGTGCCAGCAGTTCCCCGCGTACCCATGGCTACACCCTC. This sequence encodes CASSSPRTHGYTL.

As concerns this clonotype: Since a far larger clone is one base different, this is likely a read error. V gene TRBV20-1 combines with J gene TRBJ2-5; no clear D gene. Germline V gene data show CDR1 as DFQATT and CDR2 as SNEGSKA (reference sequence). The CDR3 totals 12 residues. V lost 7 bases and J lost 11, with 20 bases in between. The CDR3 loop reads CSVEWPYNEQYF. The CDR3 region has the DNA TGCAGTGTCGAGTGGCCTTACAATGAGCAGTACTTC.